This T cell receptor beta chain was sequenced in a study of T cell changes during pregnancy in multiple sclerosis. Clones were read by immunoSEQ multiplex PCR, and TCRdb kept only the in-frame ones, dropping some. The table has 35,000 to 50,000 clones, just over 90% seen once. CDR3 length equals 14 residues. V was pared by 2 bases and J by 4 bases, with 2 bases of the junction left unmatched. From germline, CDR1 is LNHDA and CDR2 SQIVND (reference sequence). The sample consisted of PBMCs (not recorded whether the cells were cultured). The source is a female donor with multiple sclerosis, enrolled in a pregnancy study. The V gene is TRBV19, the J gene TRBJ1-2; 9 nucleotides line up with TRBD1. In nucleotides, the CDR3 is TGTGCCAGTAGTATAACAGGGGGCTCCTATGGCTACACCTTC. Amino acid sequence: CASSITGGSYGYTF.